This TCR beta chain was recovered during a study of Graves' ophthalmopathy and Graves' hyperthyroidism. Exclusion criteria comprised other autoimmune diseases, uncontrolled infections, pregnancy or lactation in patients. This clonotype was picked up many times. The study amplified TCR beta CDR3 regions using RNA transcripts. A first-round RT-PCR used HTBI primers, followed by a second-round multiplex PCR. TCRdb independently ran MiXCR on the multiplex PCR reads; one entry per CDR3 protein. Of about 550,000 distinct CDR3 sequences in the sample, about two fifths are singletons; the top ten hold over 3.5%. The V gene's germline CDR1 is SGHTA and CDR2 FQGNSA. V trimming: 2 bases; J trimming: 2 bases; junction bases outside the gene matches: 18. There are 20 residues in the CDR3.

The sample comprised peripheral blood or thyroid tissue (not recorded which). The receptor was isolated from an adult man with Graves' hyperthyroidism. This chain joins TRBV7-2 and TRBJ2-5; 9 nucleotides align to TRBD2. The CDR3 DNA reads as TGTGCCAGCAGCTTAAGTCTCTCTCCTCTGGCGGGAGGGTTTCAAGAGACCCAGTACTTC. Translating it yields CASSLSLSPLAGGFQETQYF.